The 10 T cell receptor beta chains reported below all come from one sample, sequenced in a study of cytomegalovirus exposure and HLA in healthy donors. In the PCR, 60 Vbeta and 13 Jbeta primers were used. The assay was immunoSEQ multiplex PCR, and TCRdb's table has in-frame clones only and misses some. The sample's table shows more than 40,000 clones. Sequencing used PBMCs. The receptors derive from a woman between 40 and 55 years old in good health and CMV-seronegative.

This chain connects TRBV7-6 to TRBJ2-1, with TRBD2 identical over 11 bases. The CDR3 has 15 amino acids. V shed 5 bases and J 4 bases; nucleotides not matched to a gene: 4. CDR1 is SGHVS, CDR2 FNYEAQ, per germline. CDR3 in amino acids: CASSAGLAAYNEQFF. CDR3 nucleotides: TGTGCCAGCAGCGCGGGACTAGCGGCTTACAATGAGCAGTTCTTC.

The rearrangement uses TRBV19 and TRBJ1-1, with 7 bases lining up with TRBD1. This CDR3 region has 15 residues. Germline CDR1 and CDR2: LNHDA and SQIVND (reference sequence). V trimming: 0 bases; J trimming: 5 bases; junction bases outside the gene matches: 6. The CDR3 protein is CASSIDEGAATEAFF. CDR3 in DNA: TGTGCCAGTAGTATAGATGAGGGGGCTGCGACTGAAGCTTTCTTT.

V is TRBV5-4 and J is TRBJ2-1; TRBD2 matches 7 bases. CDR1 is SGHNT, CDR2 YYREEE, per germline (reference sequence). Trimming took 4 bases from V and 7 from J; bases not matched to a gene: 14. The CDR3 sequence is 16 residues long. CDR3 protein: CASSPGLERGRNEQFF. For the CDR3, the DNA is TGTGCCAGCAGCCCCGGACTAGAGAGGGGTCGGAATGAGCAGTTCTTC.

The chain carries TRBV15 and TRBJ1-5; 8 bases match TRBD1. The germline CDR1 and CDR2 sequences are LNHNV and YYDKDF (reference sequence). The CDR3 spans 15 residues. V shed 5 bases and J 9 bases; nucleotides not matched to a gene: 12. CDR3 loop: CATSGGTGGVMPQHF. CDR3 DNA: TGTGCCACCAGCGGGGGAACAGGGGGGGTGATGCCCCAGCATTTT.

The CDR3 protein is CASSPDSSSYEQYF. DNA for the CDR3: TGTGCCAGCAGCCCCGACAGCAGCTCCTACGAGCAGTACTTC. The rearrangement uses TRBV5-4 and TRBJ2-7; D possibly corresponds to TRBD1 (5 bases). Germline CDR1 is SGHNT and CDR2 is YYREEE (reference sequence). This CDR3 has 14 amino acids. With 4 bases removed from V and 0 bases from J, the gap between germline ends came to 11 bases.

V and J are TRBV10-3 and TRBJ2-5, with 9 bases identical to TRBD2. The germline gives CDR1 ENHRY, CDR2 SYGVKD. Losses at the gene ends were 10 bases for V and 1 base for J; bases not matched to a gene: 19. This CDR3 comprises 18 residues. The CDR3 loop reads CATQISGGGARAQETQYF. In nucleotides, the CDR3 is TGTGCCACTCAAATCTCTGGCGGGGGGGCCCGAGCCCAAGAGACCCAGTACTTC.

The J gene is TRBJ2-3, the V gene TRBV5-1; 7 nucleotides agree with TRBD1. Germline trimming cut 4 bases from V and 11 bases from J; bases unmatched to any gene: 10. CDR3 length: 13 residues. The germline V gene has CDR1 SGHRS and CDR2 YFSETQ. This chain's CDR3 is CASSSGTGAGQYF. DNA for the CDR3: TGCGCCAGCAGCAGTGGCACAGGGGCGGGGCAGTATTTT.

The J gene is TRBJ2-5, the V gene TRBV6-5; TRBD1 matches 8 bases. Germline assignment: CDR1 MNHEY and CDR2 SVGAGI. V was pared by 2 bases and J by 7 bases, with 9 bases of the junction left unmatched. This CDR3 comprises 15 residues. CDR3 DNA sequence: TGTGCCAGCAGTTACCGGACAGGGAGGTTGGGGACCCAGTACTTC. This sequence encodes CASSYRTGRLGTQYF.

The chain combines TRBV5-8 with TRBJ2-7, with a tentative D call TRBD2 (7 bases). The length of the CDR3 is 14 residues. Germline V lookup: CDR1 SGHTS, CDR2 YDEGEE. V lost 4 bases and J lost 7, with 18 bases in between. This CDR3 reads CASSLRRGGREQYF. The CDR3 coding sequence is TGTGCCAGCAGCCTCCGGAGGGGGGGTCGGGAGCAGTACTTC.

This chain uses TRBV28 with TRBJ2-7, with 9 bases matching TRBD1. V shed 1 base and J 12 bases; nucleotides not matched to a gene: 22. The length of the CDR3 is 18 residues. Germline-derived CDR1 and CDR2 are MDHEN and SYDVKM. The CDR3 reads CASSLFGNLRDRESSRYF. CDR3 sequence (DNA): TGTGCCAGCAGTTTATTCGGAAACCTTCGGGACAGGGAGTCCTCGAGGTACTTC.